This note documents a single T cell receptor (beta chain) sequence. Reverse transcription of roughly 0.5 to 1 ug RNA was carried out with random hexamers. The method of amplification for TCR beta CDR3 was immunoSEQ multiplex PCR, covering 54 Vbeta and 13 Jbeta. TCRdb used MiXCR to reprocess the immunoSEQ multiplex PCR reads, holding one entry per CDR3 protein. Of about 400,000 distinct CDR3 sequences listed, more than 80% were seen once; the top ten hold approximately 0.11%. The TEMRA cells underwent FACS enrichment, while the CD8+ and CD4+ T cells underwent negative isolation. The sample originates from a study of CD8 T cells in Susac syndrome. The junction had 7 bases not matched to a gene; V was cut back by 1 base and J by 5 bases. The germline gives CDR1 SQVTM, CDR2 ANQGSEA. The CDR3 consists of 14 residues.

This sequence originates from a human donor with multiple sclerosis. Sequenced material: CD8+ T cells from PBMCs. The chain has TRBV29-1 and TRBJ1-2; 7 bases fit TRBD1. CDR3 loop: CSVEVSVRGYGYTF. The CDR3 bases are TGCAGCGTTGAAGTGTCAGTCAGGGGGTATGGCTACACCTTC.